The present entry profiles one T cell receptor (beta chain) with its context. Profiled with immunoSEQ multiplex PCR; TCRdb holds only in-frame clones, not every one. The sample shows around 330,000 clones, 85% of them seen only once. The data derive from a study of blood T cell repertoires in COVID-19. The sequence was obtained from a woman aged 25 to 45 who had been exposed to COVID-19. Material for sequencing was PBMCs or T cells enriched from blood (not recorded which).

Written as DNA, the CDR3 is TGTGCCAGCAGCTTAGATAAAGGGCTAGCGGGTTACTCTGGGGCCAACGTCCTGACTTTC. Translation gives CASSLDKGLAGYSGANVLTF. The chain joins TRBV11-2 to TRBJ2-6, with TRBD2 matching 8 bases. The germline CDR1 and CDR2 sequences are SGHAT and FQNNGV. V gave up 0 bases and J gave up 0 bases; unmatched junction bases: 10. The length of the CDR3 is 20 residues.